This TCR beta chain derives from a study of post-analysis software for immune sequencing data. CDR3 length equals 15 residues. Trimming took 7 bases from V and 1 from J, leaving 16 bases between them. CDR1 is MNHEY and CDR2 is SVGEGT in the germline V gene. A few counts support this clonotype. Its antigen is not known. General study points: Multiple sclerosis was associated with a significant reduction in normalized Chao1 diversity relative to controls. When patients were compared with controls, about five TRBV segments were more frequent, TRBV5-6, TRBV5-1 and TRBV20-1 among them.

Included in the TCR beta cDNA libraries were unique molecular identifiers. TCRdb re-called the PCR reads with MiXCR, one entry per CDR3 protein. This table holds approximately 660,000 distinct CDR3 sequences, roughly three fifths found once. J is TRBJ2-5 and V is TRBV6-2 or TRBV6-3; D is unresolved. This sequence originates from a girl aged 2-10 years with multiple sclerosis. Sequenced sample: blood. The CDR3 coding sequence is TGTGCCAGCACTTCCCAACGGGCTGTCCAAGAGACCCAGTACTTC. Residues: CASTSQRAVQETQYF.